This TCR beta chain was obtained from a study of T cells in Graves' hyperthyroidism and ophthalmopathy. Study-wide results and caveats: Among clonotypes expanded in thyroid above 0.001, most were also found in blood.

This clonotype was seen many times. Its antigen remains unidentified. Amplification yielded TCR beta CDR3 regions, with RNA transcripts as the source. Primed by the HTBI set, a first-round RT-PCR was run on the TCR CDR3. TCRdb processed the multiplex PCR reads anew with MiXCR; each CDR3 protein has one entry. The table lists approximately 510,000 distinct CDR3 sequences, about 20% of them singletons, with approximately 25% in the top ten. Trimming left V 0 bases short and J 5 bases short, with 12 bases between. Germline V gene data show CDR1 as SGHRS and CDR2 as YFSETQ. This CDR3 has 14 amino acids. Over 18 months, lack of ophthalmopathy progression marked Graves' hyperthyroidism as stable. Diagnosis relied on clinical symptoms, serum thyroxine and TRAb, thyroid ultrasound and orbital computed tomography. Fresh peripheral blood, 10 ml, was the source of the PBMCs.

The receptor comes from a man aged 18 to 30 with Graves' hyperthyroidism. The specimen sequenced was blood. The genes are TRBV5-1 and TRBJ2-7; D is possibly TRBD1 (5 bases). CDR3 nucleotides: TGCGCCAGCAGCTTGGAGACAGACCGAGACGAGCAGTACTTC. Encoded protein: CASSLETDRDEQYF.